What follows is one TCR beta chain and its context. The data belong to a study of blood T cell repertoires in COVID-19. The CDR3 is 17 residues long. Trimming cost V 0 bases and J 8 bases; bases outside gene matches: 11. The germline gives CDR1 MGHRA, CDR2 YSYEKL. Per the study methods: Amplification of reference gene primers was used by the study to estimate nucleated cell counts. The table came from immunoSEQ multiplex PCR; TCRdb's copy has only in-frame clones and leaves some out. D and trimming were read from the DNA, whereas the V and J calls and clone size are those reported in that table. Of about 210,000 clones listed, approximately 75% are singletons.

This chain uses TRBV4-1 with TRBJ1-2; 11 positions match TRBD1. This sequence was found in a man in his forties who had recovered from COVID-19. Specimen: PBMCs or T cells enriched from blood (not recorded which). The CDR3 loop reads CASSQDGRDRGKRGYTF. CDR3 coding DNA: TGCGCCAGCAGCCAAGATGGGCGGGACAGGGGGAAGAGGGGCTACACCTTC.